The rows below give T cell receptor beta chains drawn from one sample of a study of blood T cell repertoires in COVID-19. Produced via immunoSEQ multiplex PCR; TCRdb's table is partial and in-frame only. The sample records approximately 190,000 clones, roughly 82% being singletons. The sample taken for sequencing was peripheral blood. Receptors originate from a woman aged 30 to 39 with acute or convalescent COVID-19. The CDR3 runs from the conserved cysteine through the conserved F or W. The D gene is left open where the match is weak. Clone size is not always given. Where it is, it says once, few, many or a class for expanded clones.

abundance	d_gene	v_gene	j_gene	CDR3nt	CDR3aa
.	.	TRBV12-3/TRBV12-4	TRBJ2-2	TGTGCCAGCACCACCACGGCCGGGGAGCTGTTTTTT	CASTTTAGELFF
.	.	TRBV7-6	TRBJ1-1	TGTGCCAGCAGCCCTTCTAGCGGGGCAAAGGCTGAAGCTTTCTTT	CASSPSSGAKAEAFF
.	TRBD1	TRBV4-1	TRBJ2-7	TGCGCCAGCAGCCCAATTGGGACAGGGGGCCACGAGCAGTACTTC	CASSPIGTGGHEQYF
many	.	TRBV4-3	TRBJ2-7	TGCGCCAGCAGCCAATACGACGGGAGCTACGAGCAGTACTTC	CASSQYDGSYEQYF
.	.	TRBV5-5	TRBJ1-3	TGTGCCAGCAGCGGGCGGTCGGGGGGGCTAGCTGGAAACACCATATATTTT	CASSGRSGGLAGNTIYF
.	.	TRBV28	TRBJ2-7	TGTGCCAGCAGTCTAGTGCGGGCCTACGAGCAGTACTTC	CASSLVRAYEQYF
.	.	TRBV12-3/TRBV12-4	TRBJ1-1	TGTGCCAGCAGCCCACAGGGTAACACTGAAGCTTTCTTT	CASSPQGNTEAFF
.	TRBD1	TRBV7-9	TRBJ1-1	TGTGCCAGCAGGCGCGGGACAGACGAAGCTTTCTTT	CASRRGTDEAFF
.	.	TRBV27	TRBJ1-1	TGTGCCAGCAGTCCCTGGACAGTTGTGAACACTGAAGCTTTCTTT	CASSPWTVVNTEAFF
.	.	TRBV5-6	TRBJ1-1	TGTGCCAGCAGCTCTGGCACGGGTGAAGCTTTCTTT	CASSSGTGEAFF
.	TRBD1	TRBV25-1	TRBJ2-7	TGTGCCAGCAGTGAATTGGGGGGACAGGCCCCTTCCGAGCAGTACTTC	CASSELGGQAPSEQYF
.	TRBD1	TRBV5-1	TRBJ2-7	TGCGCCAGCAGCTGGGGGACAGGGGACGAGCAGTACTTC	CASSWGTGDEQYF
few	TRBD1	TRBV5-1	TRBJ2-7	TGCGCCAGCAGCCCGGGGACAGCTATATCCTACGAGCAGTACTTC	CASSPGTAISYEQYF
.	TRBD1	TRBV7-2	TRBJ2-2	TGTGCCAGCAGCTTCCGTCTCTCAGGGGGCGCAAGCACCGGGGAGCTGTTTTTT	CASSFRLSGGASTGELFF
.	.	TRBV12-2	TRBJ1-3	TGTGCAAGTCGCTTAAAAGGCGGCACACCTGGAAACACCATATATTTT	CASRLKGGTPGNTIYF
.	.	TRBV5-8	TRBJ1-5	TGTGCCAGCAGCTTGGGACCGGGGGGATATCAGCCCCAGCATTTT	CASSLGPGGYQPQHF
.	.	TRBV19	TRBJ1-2	TGTGCCAGTAGTACAGGGGTGGGAGGCTACACCTTC	CASSTGVGGYTF
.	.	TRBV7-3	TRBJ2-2	TGTGCCAGCAGCCAGGTTGGCGGGGAGCTGTTTTTT	CASSQVGGELFF
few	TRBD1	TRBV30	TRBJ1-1	TGTGCCTGGAGTGTAGCAGGGGGCTATCTCTTT	CAWSVAGGYLF
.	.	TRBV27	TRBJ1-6	TGTGCCAGCAGTTTACTGGCAGGTAATTCACCCCTCCACTTT	CASSLLAGNSPLHF
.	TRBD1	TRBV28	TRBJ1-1	TGTGCCAGCAGTCCCCACAGGGGAGTGAACACTGAAGCTTTCTTT	CASSPHRGVNTEAFF
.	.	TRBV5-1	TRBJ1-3	TGCGCCAGCAGCTTGACCGCGGGCCCACCCACTCCGACCTCTGGAAACACCATATATTTT	CASSLTAGPPTPTSGNTIYF
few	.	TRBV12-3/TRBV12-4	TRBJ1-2	TGTGCCAGCAGTTTAACGGGGAACTATGGCTACACCTTC	CASSLTGNYGYTF
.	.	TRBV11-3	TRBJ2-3	TGTGCCAGCAGCTTAGATTCTGGGCCGAGCACAGATACGCAGTATTTT	CASSLDSGPSTDTQYF
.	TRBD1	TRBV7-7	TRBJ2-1	TGTGCTAGCAGCGATACCGGGACAGCACACAATGAGCAGTTCTTC	CASSDTGTAHNEQFF
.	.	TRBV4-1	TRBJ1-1	TGCGCCAGCAGCCAAGGACGGGGGGCACCTGAAGCTTTCTTT	CASSQGRGAPEAFF
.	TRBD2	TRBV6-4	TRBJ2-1	TGTGCCAGCAGTGACTCACTAGCGGGGAACAATGAGCAGTTCTTC	CASSDSLAGNNEQFF
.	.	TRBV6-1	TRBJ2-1	TGTGCCAGCAGTGCCCTTGAGCGGGCCTTGGGCAATGAGCAGTTCTTC	CASSALERALGNEQFF
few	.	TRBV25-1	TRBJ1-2	TGTGCCAGCAGTGTGGGAGGGAGAGGCTACACCTTC	CASSVGGRGYTF
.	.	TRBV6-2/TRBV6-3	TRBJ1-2	TGTGCCAGCAGTTACTTTTTCGTCGATGGCTACACCTTC	CASSYFFVDGYTF
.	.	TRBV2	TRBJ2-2	TGTGCCAGCAAGTCGAGTGGTTTACTGACCGGGGAGCTGTTTTTT	CASKSSGLLTGELFF
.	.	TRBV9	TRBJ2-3	TGTGCCAGCGGGCCACAATATACGCAGTATTTT	CASGPQYTQYF
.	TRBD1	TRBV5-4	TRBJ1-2	TGTGCCAGCAGCTTGTGGATAGGGGGCGCAGGGGCGGGCTACACCTTC	CASSLWIGGAGAGYTF
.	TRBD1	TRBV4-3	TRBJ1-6	TGCGCCAGCAGCCAAGCCCGGGACAGGGCTAATTCACCCCTCCACTTT	CASSQARDRANSPLHF
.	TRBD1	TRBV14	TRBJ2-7	TGTGCCAGCAGCCAAGAGGGGACAGGCCTTCGGCAGTACTTC	CASSQEGTGLRQYF
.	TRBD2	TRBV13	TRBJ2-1	TGTGCCAGCAGCCTTCTCCGCGGGGGGCCCTACAATGAGCAGTTCTTC	CASSLLRGGPYNEQFF
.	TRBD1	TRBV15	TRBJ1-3	TGTGCCACCAGAGCGGGACAGGGAAGAAACACCATATATTTT	CATRAGQGRNTIYF
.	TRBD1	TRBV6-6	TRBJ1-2	TGTGCCAGCAGTCAACGGGGACAGGGGTCTACAGTGAGTGGCTACACCTTC	CASSQRGQGSTVSGYTF
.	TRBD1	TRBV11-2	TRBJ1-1	TGTGCCAGCAGCCCGAAGGCAGGGGGCACTGAAGCTTTCTTT	CASSPKAGGTEAFF
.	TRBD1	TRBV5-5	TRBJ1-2	TGTGCCAGCAGACAAACAGGGGCCCACTATGGCTACACCTTC	CASRQTGAHYGYTF